The 16 T cell receptor beta chains in this list originate from one sample, sequenced in a study of OX40 agonist ivuxolimab in advanced cancers. Repertoires were generated with immunoSEQ multiplex PCR, while TCRdb's copy carries only in-frame clones and drops some. The sample records approximately 76,000 clones, about 88% being singletons. The sample in question was CD4+ or CD8+ T cells sorted from blood, obtained in a trial of the OX40 agonist ivuxolimab. These receptors all stem from an adult with an advanced solid tumor such as melanoma, head and neck, liver or kidney cancer.

This clone was picked up a small number of times. V usage is TRBV2 and J usage is TRBJ2-7, with 9 nucleotides matching TRBD2. Germline CDR1 and CDR2: SNHLY and FYNNEI. With V trimmed by 6 bases and J by 3 bases, 15 bases remained unmatched. This CDR3 is 17 amino acids long. Here the CDR3 DNA reads TGTGCCAGCAGACCGGCTAGCGGGACTCTACAGAACTACGAGCAGTACTTC. Its translation is CASRPASGTLQNYEQYF.

Here the CDR3 reads CASSYSSGVNEQYF. Here the CDR3 DNA reads TGTGCCAGCAGTTACTCCTCCGGGGTTAACGAGCAGTACTTC. The chain recombines TRBV6-5 with TRBJ2-7; possible D gene TRBD2, 5 bases. CDR3 length: 14 amino acids. V dropped 0 bases and J dropped 5 bases, with 11 bases sitting between them. The germline V gene encodes CDR1 MNHEY and CDR2 SVGAGI.

This chain links TRBV19 with TRBJ2-3; 10 bases line up with TRBD2. The CDR3 totals 14 residues. Germline CDR1 is LNHDA and CDR2 is SQIVND (reference sequence). J gave up 8 bases and V 8 bases, and 10 bases lay outside the gene matches. This chain's CDR3 is CASVGLAETGTQYF. As DNA, the CDR3 is TGTGCCAGTGTTGGACTAGCGGAAACCGGTACGCAGTATTTT. The full variable domain, in which reference TRBV19 and TRBJ2-3 provide the parts outside the CDR3, is DGGITQSPKYLFRKEGQNVTLSCEQNLNHDAMYWYRQDPGQGLRLIYYSQIVNDFQKGDIAEGYSVSREKKESFPLTVTSAQKNPTAFYLCASVGLAETGTQYFGPGTRLTVL.

The chain uses TRBV19 and TRBJ1-1, with no clear D. With 5 bases removed from V and 0 bases from J, the gap between germline ends came to 13 bases. This CDR3 region has 15 residues. The germline CDR1 and CDR2 sequences are LNHDA and SQIVND (reference sequence). The CDR3 is CASSPSSAMNTEAFF. The CDR3, as DNA: TGTGCCAGTAGTCCCAGTAGTGCTATGAACACTGAAGCTTTCTTT.

The chain is built from TRBV11-2 and TRBJ2-7; the D is unclear. Germline V lookup: CDR1 SGHAT, CDR2 FQNNGV. The germline V and J ends were trimmed by 5 bases and 5 bases, with 10 bases remaining between them. This CDR3 is 12 amino acids long. The CDR3 DNA is TGTGCCAGCAGCGACCTACTCCACGAGCAGTACTTC. It translates to CASSDLLHEQYF.

The CDR3 loop is CASSPLQEDTQYF. CDR3 in DNA: TGTGCCAGCTCACCCCTCCAGGAGGATACGCAGTATTTT. J is TRBJ2-3 and V is TRBV18; D is uncertain. The CDR3 covers 13 residues. The V end lost 3 bases, the J end lost 6 bases, and 10 bases lay between the germline ends. CDR1 is KGHSH, CDR2 LQKENI, per germline.

This clone was counted only a few times. The genes are TRBV4-1 and TRBJ1-2, with TRBD1 as a possible D gene (5 bases). The V and J ends lost 1 base and 8 bases respectively, with 11 bases between them. Germline V gives CDR1 MGHRA, CDR2 YSYEKL. The CDR3 spans 13 residues. CDR3 loop: CASSQGDLQGYTF. The CDR3 coding sequence is TGCGCCAGCAGCCAAGGGGACCTTCAAGGCTACACCTTC.

Worth noting for this clone: In the same sample, other DNA sequences code for this CDR3. The genes are TRBV5-5 and TRBJ2-7; 12 bases match TRBD1. This CDR3 contains 15 residues. V gave up 4 bases and J gave up 4 bases; unmatched junction bases: 6. CDR1 SGHKS and CDR2 YYEKEE come from the germline V gene (reference sequence). The CDR3 protein is CASSLEGQGAYEQYF. CDR3 DNA: TGTGCCAGCAGCCTGGAGGGACAGGGGGCTTACGAGCAGTACTTC.

The table lists this clone with a count of one. The rearrangement joins TRBV5-6 to TRBJ2-7; D gene uncertain. The CDR3 runs 12 residues. V was cut by 4 bases and J by 0 bases, with 5 bases left in between. The germline V gene encodes CDR1 SGHDT and CDR2 YYEEEE. The CDR3 region has the DNA TGTGCCAGCAGCAGTGGCTCCTACGAGCAGTACTTC. This encodes CASSSGSYEQYF.

The chain joins TRBV2 to TRBJ2-7; D gene uncertain. There are 16 residues in the CDR3. From germline, CDR1 is SNHLY and CDR2 FYNNEI. V was clipped by 7 bases and J by 3 bases, with 22 bases between them. The CDR3 reads CASTTRNNPGDYEQYF. DNA of the CDR3: TGTGCCAGCACCACAAGGAACAACCCTGGGGACTACGAGCAGTACTTC.

This chain uses TRBV4-1 with TRBJ2-1; D call uncertain. The germline gives CDR1 MGHRA, CDR2 YSYEKL. The V and J ends lost 6 bases and 7 bases respectively, with 13 bases between them. The CDR3 is made up of 13 amino acids. The CDR3 spells CASSPRIGNEQFF. CDR3 in DNA: TGCGCCAGCAGTCCAAGAATAGGAAATGAGCAGTTCTTC.

The rearrangement joins TRBV7-3 to TRBJ2-1, with 14 bases identical to TRBD2. CDR3 length: 16 residues. Germline V gene lookup returns CDR1 SGHTA and CDR2 FQGTGA. V lost 4 bases to trimming and J lost 6 bases; unmatched junction nucleotides: 5. The CDR3 protein is CASSSTGLAGGNEQFF. DNA for the CDR3: TGTGCCAGCAGCTCCACCGGACTAGCGGGAGGCAATGAGCAGTTCTTC. The variable domain in full, completed from reference TRBV7-3 and TRBJ2-1, reads GAGVSQTPSNKVTEKGKYVELRCDPISGHTALYWYRQSLGQGPEFLIYFQGTGAADDSGLPNDRFFAVRPEGSVSTLKIQRTERGDSAVYLCASSSTGLAGGNEQFFGPGTRLTVL.

The rearrangement links TRBV19 to TRBJ1-1; D is undetermined. Germline lookup yields CDR1 LNHDA and CDR2 SQIVND (reference sequence). Between the trimmed V and J ends, which lost 3 bases and 1 base, there was a span of 6 bases. The length of the CDR3 is 13 residues. The CDR3, as DNA: TGTGCCAGTAGTATGCACCCGAACACTGAAGCTTTCTTT. It translates to CASSMHPNTEAFF.

This clone appeared once. This chain connects TRBV4-1 to TRBJ2-7, with no clear D. Per the germline V gene, CDR1 is MGHRA and CDR2 is YSYEKL. The germline V and J ends were trimmed by 1 base and 2 bases, with 12 bases remaining between them. The CDR3 contains 15 residues. CDR3 coding DNA: TGCGCCAGCAGCCAAGGTCAGGACCAAACCTACGAGCAGTACTTC. This sequence encodes CASSQGQDQTYEQYF.

This clone has only one observation. The rearrangement links TRBV5-1 to TRBJ1-4, with 11 bases identical to TRBD1. The CDR3 totals 20 residues. Per the germline V gene, CDR1 is SGHRS and CDR2 is YFSETQ. The V gene end was trimmed by 2 bases and the J gene end by 4 bases; junction bases not matched to a gene: 16. The CDR3 DNA reads as TGCGCCAGCAGCTTCCCGGACAGGGGGCTTCCCCTTACCCATAATGAAAAACTGTTTTTT. The encoded protein is CASSFPDRGLPLTHNEKLFF.

The V call is TRBV9, the J call TRBJ2-7, with 9 positions matching TRBD2. V trimming: 6 bases; J trimming: 5 bases; junction bases outside the gene matches: 15. In germline, CDR1 is SGDLS, CDR2 YYNGEE. CDR3 size: 16 residues. The CDR3 loop reads CASTRRIAGEGDEQYF. Here the CDR3 DNA reads TGTGCCAGCACCCGGAGGATAGCGGGAGAAGGAGACGAGCAGTACTTC. Based on the CDR3 plus reference TRBV9 and TRBJ2-7, the full variable domain is DSGVTQTPKHLITATGQRVTLRCSPRSGDLSVYWYQQSLDQGLQFLIQYYNGEERAKGNILERFSAQQFPDLHSELNLSSLELGDSALYFCASTRRIAGEGDEQYFGPGTRLTVT.